One and the same sample provided the 9 T cell receptor beta chains below, sequenced in a study of long-term antiretroviral therapy in people with HIV. It was version v3.0 of the immunoSEQ assay that was run at survey level. The data were produced by immunoSEQ multiplex PCR, yet TCRdb's version contains in-frame clones alone and is incomplete. Of tens of thousands of clones in the sample, roughly 90% are singletons; the top ten hold more than 4%. The specimen comprised unsorted PBMCs, sampled 1.2 years after starting antiretroviral therapy. The receptors come from a woman between 50 and 59 years old with HIV.

The chain is built from TRBV6-6 and TRBJ1-2; 10 bases match TRBD1. The CDR3 is 14 amino acids. Trimming at V came to 0 bases and at J to 8 bases, leaving 3 bases not matched to a gene. From germline, CDR1 is MNHNY and CDR2 SVGAGI (reference sequence). DNA for the CDR3: TGTGCCAGCAGTTACTCGACAGGGGGCCGCGGCTACACCTTC. It encodes CASSYSTGGRGYTF.

The V and J genes are TRBV15 and TRBJ1-5; no firm D call. Germline-derived CDR1 and CDR2 are LNHNV and YYDKDF (reference sequence). This CDR3 has 14 residues. V lost 1 base to trimming and J lost 4 bases, with 8 bases between them. In DNA form, the CDR3 reads TGTGCCACCAGCAGAGGGTCAGAGAATCAGCCCCAGCATTTT. Translated, it gives CATSRGSENQPQHF.

This clone appeared once. The gene calls are TRBV7-8 and TRBJ2-3, with D tentatively TRBD2 (5 bases). In germline, CDR1 is SGHVS, CDR2 FQNEAQ. CDR3 size: 16 residues. Trimming took 4 bases from V and 1 from J, leaving 15 bases between them. The CDR3 protein is CASSSGLPRGTDTQYF. CDR3 DNA sequence: TGTGCCAGCAGCTCCGGACTCCCCCGGGGCACAGATACGCAGTATTTT.

This sequence joins TRBV21-1 and TRBJ2-2; the table assigns TRBD2, which was not confirmed against the DNA. TRBV21-1 is labeled a pseudogene. The CDR3 contains 13 residues. In DNA form, the CDR3 reads TGTGCCAGCACTCCAACGGGTCCCGGGGAGCTGTTTTTT. Protein product: CASTPTGPGELFF.

J is TRBJ2-1 and V is TRBV2; 9 bases agree with TRBD1. The V gene's germline CDR1 is SNHLY and CDR2 FYNNEI. The CDR3 covers 17 residues. V gave up 1 base and J gave up 1 base; unmatched junction bases: 5. The CDR3 bases are TGTGCCAGCAGTGAAGACACAGGGGGCGCATCCTACAATGAGCAGTTCTTC. Translating it yields CASSEDTGGASYNEQFF.

This clone has just one count. This rearrangement joins TRBV9 to TRBJ1-1; 7 bases are shared with TRBD1. Per germline, CDR1 SGDLS and CDR2 YYNGEE. The V and J ends lost 4 bases and 6 bases, in that order; junction bases with no gene match: 9. This CDR3 contains 14 residues. Here the CDR3 reads CASSFKITGAEAFF. CDR3 DNA sequence: TGTGCCAGCAGCTTTAAAATAACAGGGGCTGAAGCTTTCTTT.

The chain carries TRBV2 and TRBJ1-2; TRBD1 is a possible D gene (6 bases). Germline V lookup: CDR1 SNHLY, CDR2 FYNNEI. The CDR3 runs 14 residues. Deletions cut 4 bases from V and 6 bases from J, with 15 bases between. Here the CDR3 DNA reads TGTGCCAGCAGTGCCAGGGGAGGAGGAAATGGCTACACCTTC. Encoded protein: CASSARGGGNGYTF.

The rearrangement links TRBV19 to TRBJ2-2; 8 nucleotides match TRBD1. This CDR3 spans 13 amino acids. CDR1 is LNHDA and CDR2 is SQIVND in the germline V gene (reference sequence). The V and J ends lost 6 bases and 14 bases, in that order; junction bases with no gene match: 11. CDR3 protein: CASRGGWTGPLFF. The CDR3 bases are TGTGCCAGTAGGGGGGGTTGGACAGGGCCCCTGTTTTTT.

The chain links TRBV27 to TRBJ2-3; 8 bases match TRBD1. CDR1 is MNHEY and CDR2 is SMNVEV in the germline V gene (reference sequence). The CDR3 spans 16 residues. V gave up 5 bases and J gave up 4 bases; unmatched junction bases: 11. The CDR3 nucleotides are TGTGCCAGCAGTATAGGACAGGGAAGAATTCCAGATACGCAGTATTTT. This sequence encodes CASSIGQGRIPDTQYF.